This TCR beta chain was observed in a study of blood T cell repertoires in COVID-19. Study in general: The origin of the acute and convalescent COVID-19 samples was the United States, Italy and Spain.

In the authors' workflow: Researchers report that nucleated cell counts were estimated from reference gene primer amplification. Here immunoSEQ multiplex PCR was the method, and the copy in TCRdb shows in-frame clones only, minus some. V, J and clone size are those of that table, while D and trimming were read from the DNA. The top ten hold about 8.1% of the sample, which has about 200,000 clones, about 90% seen once. Assignment of participants to cohorts was predicated upon participant-reported clinical history. Among Cohort 3 donors, those recovered had two negative PCRs, clearance, or symptom resolution. V shed 5 bases and J 2 bases; nucleotides not matched to a gene: 2. Germline values: CDR1 SGHAT, CDR2 FQNNGV. This CDR3 contains 14 residues.

The sample comprised PBMCs or T cells enriched from blood (not recorded which). The receptor comes from a woman aged 18-35 years who had recovered from COVID-19. The rearrangement links TRBV11-2 to TRBJ2-2; 7 positions match TRBD2. CDR3 region: CASSRDYNTGELFF. CDR3 nucleotide sequence: TGTGCCAGCAGCCGGGACTATAACACCGGGGAGCTGTTTTTT.